The 10 T cell receptor beta chains below come from one sample, sequenced in a study of shared clonotypes between healthy human individuals. Data came from immunoSEQ multiplex PCR; TCRdb stores just in-frame clones and leaves some out. The repertoire holds about 470,000 clones, with more than 75% as singletons. Sequenced material: PBMCs. These receptors originate from a woman in her 40s in good health. Some clones in this sample may be carry-over from other donors' samples.

V is TRBV6-1 and J is TRBJ1-2, with 7 positions matching TRBD1. J was trimmed by 0 bases and V by 6 bases; bases with no gene match: 4. Germline V lookup: CDR1 MNHNS, CDR2 SASEGT. The CDR3 length is 14 residues. Here the CDR3 DNA reads TGTGCCAGCAGCCGGGACAGATCTAACTATGGCTACACCTTC. This sequence encodes CASSRDRSNYGYTF.

The chain joins TRBV5-1 to TRBJ2-1, with 10 bases lining up with TRBD2. The CDR3 has 16 residues. Germline assignment: CDR1 SGHRS and CDR2 YFSETQ. J lost 6 bases, V lost 2 bases, and 8 bases had no gene match. The CDR3: CASSFRSGRAGNEQFF. Written as DNA, the CDR3 is TGCGCCAGCAGCTTTAGGAGCGGGAGGGCTGGCAATGAGCAGTTCTTC.

The CDR3 sequence is CASSLSAGSGNEQFF. For the CDR3, the DNA is TGTGCCAGCAGCTTATCGGCGGGATCAGGTAATGAGCAGTTCTTC. The V and J genes are TRBV7-8 and TRBJ2-1; D possibly corresponds to TRBD2 (6 bases). Germline V gives CDR1 SGHVS, CDR2 FQNEAQ. The CDR3 contains 15 residues. The germline V and J ends were trimmed by 2 bases and 7 bases, with 15 bases remaining between them.

On this clone: The sample contains more than one DNA sequence encoding this CDR3. This chain joins TRBV2 and TRBJ2-7, with TRBD2 matching 7 bases. The CDR3 is 15 amino acids. The germline V gene has CDR1 SNHLY and CDR2 FYNNEI. The trim removed 10 bases at V and 1 base at J, leaving 13 bases unmatched. The CDR3 bases are TGTGCCACACCTGGGGCTAGCGGAAGGTCCTACGAGCAGTACTTC. Translation: CATPGASGRSYEQYF.

In the case of this clone: A junction boundary mismatches the germline segment, possibly from a read error. The CDR3 region has the DNA TGTGCCAGCAGCTTATTCCCGGGGACAGGGAACACCGGGGAGCTGTTTTTT. Amino acid sequence: CASSLFPGTGNTGELFF. V gene TRBV28 combines with J gene TRBJ2-2; 8 bases are shared with TRBD1. The CDR3 has 17 amino acids. Germline CDR1 reads MDHEN; CDR2 reads SYDVKM.

A remark on this clone: The germline gene is not matched at one end of the junction; a read error may be the cause. The V call is TRBV7-9, the J call TRBJ2-2; D remains ambiguous. CDR1 is SEHNR, CDR2 FQNEAQ, per germline (reference sequence). CDR3 size: 15 residues. The chain's CDR3 is CASSTRRAKTGELFF. The CDR3 DNA follows: TGTGCCAGCAGCACCAGAAGGGCGAAAACCGGGGAGCTGTTTTTT.

CDR3 sequence reads: CASSGMWEFGTGELFF. CDR3 nucleotides: TGTGCCAGCAGTGGAATGTGGGAGTTCGGGACCGGGGAGCTGTTTTTT. The chain carries TRBV28 and TRBJ2-2, with D maybe TRBD2 (5 bases). Germline CDR1 and CDR2: MDHEN and SYDVKM. This CDR3 spans 16 amino acids. Trimming took 5 bases from V and 5 from J, leaving 18 bases between them.

The chain employs TRBV19 and TRBJ2-2; 9 nucleotides line up with TRBD1. V was pared by 3 bases and J by 4 bases, with 6 bases of the junction left unmatched. The CDR3 totals 16 residues. CDR1 and CDR2 (germline): LNHDA, SQIVND (reference sequence). The CDR3 DNA reads TGTGCCAGTAGTATGTGGGGACAGGGTAGCACCGGGGAGCTGTTTTTT. This translates into CASSMWGQGSTGELFF.

The gene calls are TRBV5-8 and TRBJ1-5, with D tentatively TRBD1 (5 bases). The CDR3 loop spans 17 amino acids. Germline lookup yields CDR1 SGHTS and CDR2 YDEGEE. V was cut by 0 bases and J by 2 bases, with 15 bases left in between. In DNA, the CDR3 is TGTGCCAGCAGCTTGGCCGCTGAGGGGTTTGGCAATCAGCCCCAGCATTTT. Protein product: CASSLAAEGFGNQPQHF.

CDR3 nucleotide sequence: TGTGCCAGCAGTTCCACAGGGCAAGCCTCCTACGAGCAGTACTTC. This codes for CASSSTGQASYEQYF. V usage is TRBV28 and J usage is TRBJ2-7; the D gene is possibly TRBD1 (6 bases). CDR3 size: 15 residues. The V end was cut by 4 bases, the J end by 0 bases, with 13 bases between. Looked up from germline, CDR1 is MDHEN and CDR2 is SYDVKM.